This T cell receptor (beta chain) stems from a study of blood T cell repertoires in COVID-19. The CDR3 spans 11 residues. V lost 2 bases and J lost 7, with 4 bases in between. CDR1 is SGHVS and CDR2 is FQNEAQ in the germline V gene. The repertoire was sequenced with immunoSEQ multiplex PCR; TCRdb's copy has only in-frame clones and lacks some. Of some 300,000 clones in the sample, nearly 90% were seen once. The cohort comprised adults aged roughly 18 to 100 years residing in around 25 US areas. A COVID-19 case was met by exposed participants within 2 weeks before study entry. The sample was PBMCs or T cells enriched from blood (not recorded which). The receptor was derived from a woman in her 50s who had been exposed to COVID-19. The gene calls are TRBV7-8 and TRBJ2-3; no firm D call. The CDR3 nucleotides read TGTGCCAGCAGCTTACAGAATACGCAGTATTTT. Encoded protein: CASSLQNTQYF.